These 27 T cell receptor beta chains were all obtained from the same sample, sequenced in a study of blood T cell repertoires in COVID-19. Sequencing used immunoSEQ multiplex PCR; TCRdb keeps in-frame clones, though not all of them. The table records around 280,000 clones, roughly 85% of them present only once. Sequenced: PBMCs or T cells enriched from blood (not recorded which). Receptor source: a woman aged 40 to 50 who had recovered from COVID-19.

This clone was counted a few times. The chain has TRBV9 and TRBJ2-3; TRBD2 agrees at 11 bases. V was pared by 0 bases and J by 6 bases, with 6 bases of the junction left unmatched. The CDR3 loop spans 16 amino acids. Germline CDR1 SGDLS, CDR2 YYNGEE. CDR3 nucleotide sequence: TGTGCCAGCAGCGTAGCCACTAGCGGGGGTTTCGATACGCAGTATTTT. The encoded protein is CASSVATSGGFDTQYF.

The V call is TRBV19, the J call TRBJ1-2; D gene ambiguous. The CDR3 extends over 15 amino acids. Germline V gives CDR1 LNHDA, CDR2 SQIVND (reference sequence). V dropped 3 bases and J dropped 1 base, with 12 bases sitting between them. CDR3 amino acids: CASSMPSELNYGYTF. Written as DNA, the CDR3 is TGTGCCAGTAGTATGCCCTCCGAACTTAACTATGGCTACACCTTC.

This clone was seen once. The chain joins TRBV5-5 to TRBJ2-7, with a weak D call TRBD2 (5 bases). There are 13 residues in the CDR3. The germline gives CDR1 SGHKS, CDR2 YYEKEE (reference sequence). The germline V and J ends were trimmed by 4 bases and 7 bases, with 15 bases remaining between them. As DNA, the CDR3 is TGTGCCAGCAGCGGGATCGGGGATGGGGAGCAGTACTTC. Protein: CASSGIGDGEQYF. The whole variable domain, remainder taken from reference TRBV5-5 and TRBJ2-7, is DAGVTQSPTHLIKTRGQQVTLRCSPISGHKSVSWYQQVLGQGPQFIFQYYEKEERGRGNFPDRFSARQFPNYSSELNVNALLLGDSALYLCASSGIGDGEQYFGPGTRLTVT.

The chain has TRBV20-1 and TRBJ2-7; 9 bases align to TRBD2. The length of the CDR3 is 14 residues. Germline V gives CDR1 DFQATT, CDR2 SNEGSKA (reference sequence). After removal of 3 bases from V and 3 bases from J, the junction contained 6 bases not matched to a gene. The CDR3 reads CSASRGAGGYEQYF. The CDR3 DNA is TGCAGTGCTAGTCGAGGAGCGGGAGGCTACGAGCAGTACTTC.

The chain carries TRBV12-3 or TRBV12-4 and TRBJ1-2, with TRBD1 as a possible D gene (6 bases). The length of the CDR3 is 13 residues. V gave up 6 bases and J gave up 7 bases, with 15 bases separating them. The CDR3 DNA reads as TGTGCCAGCAGCCCGAGGGGGTGGAGTGGCTACACCTTC. Its protein is CASSPRGWSGYTF.

The gene calls are TRBV3-1 (or the pseudogene TRBV3-2) and TRBJ1-5, with D uncertain. Germline CDR1 reads LGHDT; CDR2 reads YNNKEL (reference sequence). The CDR3 consists of 13 residues. The V end was cut by 1 base, the J end by 9 bases, with 10 bases between. As DNA, the CDR3 is TGTGCCAGCAGCCAAGGCGGTTTCGGGCCCCAGCATTTT. Translation gives CASSQGGFGPQHF.

The V and J genes are TRBV18 and TRBJ2-2, with D hard to call. The CDR3 contains 14 residues. Germline V CDR1 and CDR2: KGHSH, LQKENI. V lost 4 bases to trimming and J lost 5 bases, with 11 bases between them. The CDR3 DNA is TGTGCCAGCTCACTGAGAACCGGTACCGGGGAGCTGTTTTTT. Amino acids: CASSLRTGTGELFF.

The chain couples TRBV7-2 to TRBJ2-5; 11 bases line up with TRBD2. This CDR3 has 17 amino acids. The V and J ends lost 1 base and 0 bases, in that order; junction bases with no gene match: 4. Germline CDR1 is SGHTA and CDR2 is FQGNSA. The CDR3: CASSLEKLAGDQETQYF. As DNA, the CDR3 is TGTGCCAGCAGCTTAGAAAAACTAGCGGGAGACCAAGAGACCCAGTACTTC.

This chain joins TRBV4-3 and TRBJ2-7; the D gene is possibly TRBD2 (6 bases). The CDR3 consists of 16 residues. V shed 4 bases and J shed 4 bases, with 20 bases lying between them. The germline V gene has CDR1 LGHNA and CDR2 YSLEER. This CDR3 is CASSPAPGTGTYEQYF. CDR3 nucleotides: TGCGCCAGCAGCCCTGCCCCGGGGACTGGTACTTACGAGCAGTACTTC.

V gene TRBV3-1 (or the pseudogene TRBV3-2) combines with J gene TRBJ2-5, with D possibly matching TRBD2 (6 bases). Trimming took 0 bases from V and 4 from J, leaving 15 bases between them. This CDR3 spans 16 amino acids. Germline values: CDR1 LGHDT, CDR2 YNNKEL (reference sequence). The CDR3 coding sequence is TGTGCCAGCAGCCAAGAGGGGACTCCTAGGGGAGAGACCCAGTACTTC. Its protein is CASSQEGTPRGETQYF.

The chain carries TRBV23-1 and TRBJ2-2; weak D call: TRBD2 (6 bases). TRBV23-1 is given ORF status, its function remaining uncertain. Trimming took 4 bases from V and 1 from J, leaving 16 bases between them. This CDR3 region has 17 residues. DNA for the CDR3: TGCGCCAGCAGTCCCCAACGAGGGACTCAGAACACCGGGGAGCTGTTTTTT. This encodes CASSPQRGTQNTGELFF.

Regarding this clone: One end of the junction fails to match germline, which may point to a read error. This sequence joins TRBV7-2 and TRBJ1-2, with TRBD1 matching over 7 bases. Looked up from germline, CDR1 is SGHTA and CDR2 is FQGNSA. The CDR3 extends over 13 amino acids. The CDR3 sequence: CASSPNYQDRPSF. The CDR3 DNA is TGTGCCAGCAGCCCCAACTACCAGGACAGGCCCAGCTTC.

The V gene is TRBV6-1, the J gene TRBJ1-2, with 10 bases fitting TRBD1. This CDR3 is 17 amino acids long. Germline lookup yields CDR1 MNHNS and CDR2 SASEGT. After removal of 1 base from V and 5 bases from J, the junction contained 10 bases not matched to a gene. The CDR3 reads CASSEDRQGAKGYGYTF. In nucleotides, the CDR3 is TGTGCCAGCAGTGAAGACCGACAGGGGGCGAAGGGGTATGGCTACACCTTC.

The chain links TRBV10-2 to TRBJ2-7, with 10 bases that match TRBD2. There are 15 residues in the CDR3. Losses at the gene ends were 7 bases for V and 2 bases for J; bases not matched to a gene: 8. Germline V gene data show CDR1 as WSHSY and CDR2 as SAAADI. The CDR3 nucleotides read TGCGCCAGCAAGCGGGAGGGCCCCTTAACCTACGAGCAGTACTTC. It encodes CASKREGPLTYEQYF.

The chain is built from TRBV28 and TRBJ2-3; 9 nucleotides match TRBD1. Germline V gives CDR1 MDHEN, CDR2 SYDVKM. Trimming at V came to 6 bases and at J to 3 bases, leaving 10 bases not matched to a gene. This CDR3 contains 16 residues. CDR3 sequence reads: CASSLGTGKWTDTQYF. For the CDR3, the DNA is TGTGCCAGCAGCCTTGGGACAGGGAAGTGGACAGATACGCAGTATTTT.

The chain carries TRBV12-3 or TRBV12-4 and TRBJ2-3; 7 nucleotides align to TRBD1. Trimming cost V 8 bases and J 3 bases; bases outside gene matches: 5. The CDR3 runs 13 residues. The CDR3 DNA is TGTGCCAGCCACAGGGGTTGGACAGATACGCAGTATTTT. Protein: CASHRGWTDTQYF.

The chain uses TRBV23-1 and TRBJ2-4; D possibly corresponds to TRBD2 (6 bases). TRBV23-1 is an open reading frame, and its role is uncertain. Trimming took off 11 bases at V and 1 base at J, with 12 bases between the two ends. This CDR3 is 13 amino acids long. CDR3 sequence reads: CAVSRGAKNIQYF. In nucleotides, the CDR3 is TGCGCCGTGAGTCGGGGGGCCAAAAACATTCAGTACTTC.

The chain uses TRBV29-1 and TRBJ2-1; D call uncertain. V was pared by 4 bases and J by 6 bases, with 7 bases between. This CDR3 is built from 11 residues. Germline V gives CDR1 SQVTM, CDR2 ANQGSEA. This CDR3 reads CSVGDTNEQFF. The CDR3 nucleotides are TGCAGCGTTGGCGACACCAATGAGCAGTTCTTC.

The chain recombines TRBV3-1 (or the pseudogene TRBV3-2) with TRBJ2-1; 7 positions match TRBD2. J was trimmed by 2 bases and V by 2 bases; bases with no gene match: 6. This CDR3 has 16 amino acids. In germline, CDR1 is LGHDT, CDR2 YNNKEL (reference sequence). CDR3 residues: CASSQSPSGTYNEQFF. The CDR3 bases are TGTGCCAGCAGCCAATCCCCTAGCGGCACCTACAATGAGCAGTTCTTC.

The V call is TRBV28, the J call TRBJ1-2; D is unresolved. Germline V gene data show CDR1 as MDHEN and CDR2 as SYDVKM. Trimming removed 3 bases from V and 8 bases from J, with 7 bases in between. The CDR3 is 11 residues long. CDR3: CASSLGWGYTF. The CDR3 DNA reads TGTGCCAGCAGTTTGGGCTGGGGCTACACCTTC.

On this clone: A read error may account for a junction end that differs from germline. V gene TRBV7-2 combines with J gene TRBJ2-4; D is perhaps TRBD1 (5 bases). The CDR3 has 16 residues. Germline lookup yields CDR1 SGHTA and CDR2 FQGNSA. DNA of the CDR3: TGTGCCAGCAGCGCCAACCCCCGACAGCCTGAAACTCCTTTGAACTTC. It is translated as CASSANPRQPETPLNF.

This clone was observed a handful of times. J is TRBJ2-7 and V is TRBV18; TRBD2 agrees at 7 bases. The germline gives CDR1 KGHSH, CDR2 LQKENI. The V gene end was trimmed by 1 base and the J gene end by 0 bases; junction bases not matched to a gene: 9. This CDR3 has 17 amino acids. The CDR3 is CASSPLSASGSSYEQYF. Here the CDR3 DNA reads TGTGCCAGCTCACCACTTTCAGCTAGCGGCAGCTCCTACGAGCAGTACTTC.

V and J are TRBV7-2 and TRBJ2-7, with D maybe TRBD2 (5 bases). CDR1 and CDR2 from the germline V gene are SGHTA and FQGNSA. The length of the CDR3 is 12 residues. Trimming took off 1 base at V and 6 bases at J, with 7 bases between the two ends. This chain's CDR3 is CASSLVLGEQYF. CDR3 bases: TGTGCCAGCAGCTTAGTACTAGGCGAGCAGTACTTC. The variable domain in full, completed from reference TRBV7-2 and TRBJ2-7, reads GAGVSQSPSNKVTEKGKDVELRCDPISGHTALYWYRQSLGQGLEFLIYFQGNSAPDKSGLPSDRFSAERTGGSVSTLTIQRTQQEDSAVYLCASSLVLGEQYFGPGTRLTVT.

The chain is built from TRBV5-4 and TRBJ2-5; 10 positions agree with TRBD2. The V gene's germline CDR1 is SGHNT and CDR2 YYREEE (reference sequence). V lost 2 bases and J lost 5; bases outside the gene matches: 9. CDR3 length: 16 residues. The CDR3 region has the DNA TGTGCCAGCAGCTTCGGGGCCAGCGGGAGGGGGGAGACCCAGTACTTC. Its protein is CASSFGASGRGETQYF.

The chain is built from TRBV28 and TRBJ1-2, with TRBD1 as a possible D gene (5 bases). Trimming shortened V by 1 base and J by 7 bases, and 16 bases separated the two germline ends. Germline V gene lookup returns CDR1 MDHEN and CDR2 SYDVKM. The CDR3 has 15 residues. This CDR3 is CASSLFGGALGGYTF. CDR3 nucleotides: TGTGCCAGCAGTTTATTCGGAGGGGCGTTAGGTGGCTACACCTTC.

The rearrangement links TRBV7-3 to TRBJ2-5; TRBD2 agrees at 9 bases. Per germline, CDR1 SGHTA and CDR2 FQGTGA. CDR3 length equals 14 residues. Unmatched junction bases numbered 1, after V lost 1 base and J lost 4 bases. The CDR3 DNA reads TGTGCCAGCAGCTTAAGCGGGAGGGTAGAGACCCAGTACTTC. Translating it yields CASSLSGRVETQYF.

The chain recombines TRBV3-1 (or the pseudogene TRBV3-2) with TRBJ2-3, with 11 bases identical to TRBD2. Trimming cost V 1 base and J 2 bases; bases outside gene matches: 8. This CDR3 region has 18 residues. Germline lookup yields CDR1 LGHDT and CDR2 YNNKEL (reference sequence). CDR3 amino acids: CASSQGPRLAGLTDTQYF. The CDR3, as DNA: TGTGCCAGCAGCCAAGGCCCTAGACTAGCGGGACTCACAGATACGCAGTATTTT.